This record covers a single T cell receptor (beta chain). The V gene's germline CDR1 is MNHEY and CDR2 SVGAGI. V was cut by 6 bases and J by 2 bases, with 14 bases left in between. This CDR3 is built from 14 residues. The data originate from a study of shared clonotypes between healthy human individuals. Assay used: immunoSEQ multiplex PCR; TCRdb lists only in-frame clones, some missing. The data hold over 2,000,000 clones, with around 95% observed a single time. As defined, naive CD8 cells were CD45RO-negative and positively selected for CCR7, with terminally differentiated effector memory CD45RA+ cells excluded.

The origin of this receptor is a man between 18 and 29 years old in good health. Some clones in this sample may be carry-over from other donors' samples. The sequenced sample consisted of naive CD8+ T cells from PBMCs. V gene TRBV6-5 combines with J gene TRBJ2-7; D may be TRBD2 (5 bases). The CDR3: CASSPETTAYEQYF. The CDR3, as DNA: TGTGCCAGCAGCCCGGAGACTACGGCCTACGAGCAGTACTTC.